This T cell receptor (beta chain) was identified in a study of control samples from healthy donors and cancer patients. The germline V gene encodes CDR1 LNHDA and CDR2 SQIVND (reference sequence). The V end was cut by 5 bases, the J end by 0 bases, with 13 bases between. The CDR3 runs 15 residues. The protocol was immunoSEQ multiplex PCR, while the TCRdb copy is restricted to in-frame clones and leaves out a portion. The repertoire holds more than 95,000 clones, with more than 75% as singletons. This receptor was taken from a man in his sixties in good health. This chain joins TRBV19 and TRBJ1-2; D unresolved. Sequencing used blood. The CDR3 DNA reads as TGTGCCAGTAGTGCTTCCCCCCAGGCTAACTATGGCTACACCTTC. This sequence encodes CASSASPQANYGYTF.